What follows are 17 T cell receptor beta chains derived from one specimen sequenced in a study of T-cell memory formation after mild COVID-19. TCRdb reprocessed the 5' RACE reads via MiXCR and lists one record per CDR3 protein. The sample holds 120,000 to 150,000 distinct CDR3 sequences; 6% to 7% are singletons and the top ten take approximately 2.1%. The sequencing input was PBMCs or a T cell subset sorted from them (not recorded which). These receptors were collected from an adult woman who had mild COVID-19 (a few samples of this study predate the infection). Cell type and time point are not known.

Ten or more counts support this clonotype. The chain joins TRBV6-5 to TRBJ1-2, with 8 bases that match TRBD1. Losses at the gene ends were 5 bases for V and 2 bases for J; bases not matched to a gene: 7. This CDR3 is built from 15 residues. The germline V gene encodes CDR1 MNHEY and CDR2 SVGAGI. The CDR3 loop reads CASSPRDRRNYGYTF. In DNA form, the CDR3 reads TGTGCCAGCAGTCCTCGGGACAGGCGGAACTATGGCTACACCTTC.

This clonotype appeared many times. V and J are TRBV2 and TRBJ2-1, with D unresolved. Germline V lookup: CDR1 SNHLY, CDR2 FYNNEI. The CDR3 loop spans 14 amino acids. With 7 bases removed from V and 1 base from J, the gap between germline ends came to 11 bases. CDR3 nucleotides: TGTGCCAGCATGCGGATTGTGTCCTACAATGAGCAGTTCTTC. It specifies CASMRIVSYNEQFF. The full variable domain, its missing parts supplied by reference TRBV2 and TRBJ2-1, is EPEVTQTPSHQVTQMGQEVILRCVPISNHLYFYWYRQILGQKVEFLVSFYNNEISEKSEIFDDQFSVERPDGSNFTLKIRSTKLEDSAMYFCASMRIVSYNEQFFGPGTRLTVL.

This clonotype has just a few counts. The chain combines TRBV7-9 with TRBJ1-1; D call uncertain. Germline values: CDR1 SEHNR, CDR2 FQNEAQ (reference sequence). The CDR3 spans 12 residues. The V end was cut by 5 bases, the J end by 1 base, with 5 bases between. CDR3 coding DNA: TGTGCCAGCAGCCGGTGGAACACTGAAGCTTTCTTT. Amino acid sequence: CASSRWNTEAFF.

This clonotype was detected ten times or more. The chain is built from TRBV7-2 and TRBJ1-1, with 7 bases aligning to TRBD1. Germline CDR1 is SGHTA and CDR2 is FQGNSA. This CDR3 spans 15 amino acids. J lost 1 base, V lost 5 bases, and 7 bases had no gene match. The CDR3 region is CASSPNRDRNTEAFF. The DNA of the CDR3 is TGTGCCAGCAGCCCGAACCGGGACAGGAACACTGAAGCTTTCTTT.

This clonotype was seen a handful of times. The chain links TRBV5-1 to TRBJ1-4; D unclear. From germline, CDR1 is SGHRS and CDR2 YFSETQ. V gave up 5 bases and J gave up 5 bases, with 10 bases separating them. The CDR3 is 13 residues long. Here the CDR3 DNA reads TGCGCCAGCAGGGAGGGCCTCAATGAAAAACTGTTTTTT. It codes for CASREGLNEKLFF.

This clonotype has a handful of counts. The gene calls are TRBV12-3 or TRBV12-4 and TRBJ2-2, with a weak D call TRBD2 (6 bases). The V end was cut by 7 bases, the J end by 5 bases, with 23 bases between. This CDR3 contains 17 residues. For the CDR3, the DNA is TGTGCCAGCACCGGAAGGACCGGGGTCCGGGGGACCGGGGAGCTGTTTTTT. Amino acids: CASTGRTGVRGTGELFF.

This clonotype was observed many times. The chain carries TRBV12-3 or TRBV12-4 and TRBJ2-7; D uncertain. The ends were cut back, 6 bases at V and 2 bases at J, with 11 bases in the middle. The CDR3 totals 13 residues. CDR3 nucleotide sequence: TGTGCCAGCAGAAACCAGAACACCTACGAGCAGTACTTC. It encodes CASRNQNTYEQYF.

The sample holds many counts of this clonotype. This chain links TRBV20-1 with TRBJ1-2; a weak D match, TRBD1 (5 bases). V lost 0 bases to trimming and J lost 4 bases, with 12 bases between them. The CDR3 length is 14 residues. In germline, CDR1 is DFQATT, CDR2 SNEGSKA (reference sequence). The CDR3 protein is CSARDVMGVYGYTF. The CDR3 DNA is TGCAGTGCTAGAGATGTTATGGGGGTCTATGGCTACACCTTC.

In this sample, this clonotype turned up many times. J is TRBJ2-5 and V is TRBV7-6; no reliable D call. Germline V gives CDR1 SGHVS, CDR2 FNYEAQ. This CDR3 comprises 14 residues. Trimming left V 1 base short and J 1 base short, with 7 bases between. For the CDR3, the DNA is TGTGCCAGCAGCTTAGACCCAGCCCAAGAGACCCAGTACTTC. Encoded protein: CASSLDPAQETQYF.

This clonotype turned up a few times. The CDR3 loop is CSAKEGARAFF. CDR3 coding DNA: TGCAGTGCTAAGGAGGGCGCCCGGGCTTTCTTT. The chain uses TRBV20-1 and TRBJ1-1, with no clear D. Per the germline V gene, CDR1 is DFQATT and CDR2 is SNEGSKA (reference sequence). V lost 4 bases and J lost 11, with 14 bases in between. The CDR3 totals 11 residues.

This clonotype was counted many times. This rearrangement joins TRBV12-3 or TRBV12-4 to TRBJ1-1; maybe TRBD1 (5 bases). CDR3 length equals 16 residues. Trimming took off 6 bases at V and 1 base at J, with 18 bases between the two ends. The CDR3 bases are TGTGCCAGCAGGTCCCCACTGGGGGGAACGAACACTGAAGCTTTCTTT. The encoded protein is CASRSPLGGTNTEAFF.

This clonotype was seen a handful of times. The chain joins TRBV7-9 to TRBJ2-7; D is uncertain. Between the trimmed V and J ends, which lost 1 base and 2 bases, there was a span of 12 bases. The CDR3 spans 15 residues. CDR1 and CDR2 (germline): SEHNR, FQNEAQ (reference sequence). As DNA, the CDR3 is TGTGCCAGCAGCTTAGTCGAGACGGGTACCTACGAGCAGTACTTC. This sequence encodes CASSLVETGTYEQYF.

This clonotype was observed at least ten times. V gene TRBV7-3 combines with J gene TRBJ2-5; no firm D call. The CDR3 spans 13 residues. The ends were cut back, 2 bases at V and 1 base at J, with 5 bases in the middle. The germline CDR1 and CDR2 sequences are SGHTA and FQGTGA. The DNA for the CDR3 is TGTGCCAGCAGCTTAGGACCCCAAGAGACCCAGTACTTC. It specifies CASSLGPQETQYF.

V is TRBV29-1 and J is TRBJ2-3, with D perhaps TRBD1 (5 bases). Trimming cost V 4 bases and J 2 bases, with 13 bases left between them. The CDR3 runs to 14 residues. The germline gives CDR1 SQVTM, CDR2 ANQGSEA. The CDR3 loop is CSVARVSLTDTQYF. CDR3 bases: TGCAGCGTTGCCAGGGTTAGCCTCACAGATACGCAGTATTTT.

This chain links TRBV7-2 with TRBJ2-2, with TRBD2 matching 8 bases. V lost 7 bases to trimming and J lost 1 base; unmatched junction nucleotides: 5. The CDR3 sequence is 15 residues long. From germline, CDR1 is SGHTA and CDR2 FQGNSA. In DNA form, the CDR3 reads TGTGCCAGCACCATGGCGGGAGGGAACACCGGGGAGCTGTTTTTT. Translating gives CASTMAGGNTGELFF.

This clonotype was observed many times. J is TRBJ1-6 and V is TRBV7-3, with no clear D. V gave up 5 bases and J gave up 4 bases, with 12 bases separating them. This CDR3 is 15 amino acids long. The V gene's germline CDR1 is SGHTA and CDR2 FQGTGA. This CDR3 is CASSPDGRYNSPLHF. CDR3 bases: TGTGCCAGCAGCCCTGATGGCAGATATAATTCACCCCTCCACTTT.

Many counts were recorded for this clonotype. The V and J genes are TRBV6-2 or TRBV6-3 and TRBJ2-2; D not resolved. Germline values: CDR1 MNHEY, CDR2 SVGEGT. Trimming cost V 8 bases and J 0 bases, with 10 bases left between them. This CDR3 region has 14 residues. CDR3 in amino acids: CASRLPANTGELFF. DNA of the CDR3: TGTGCCAGCCGACTCCCGGCGAACACCGGGGAGCTGTTTTTT.